The 3 T cell receptor beta chains presented below share a single source sample, sequenced in a study of pediatric ulcerative colitis. Assay used: immunoSEQ multiplex PCR; TCRdb lists only in-frame clones, some missing. The sample carries 54,000 or so clones, around 87% recorded once. The sample was blood. These receptors came from a boy younger than 18 who was a control in a study of pediatric ulcerative colitis.

This sequence joins TRBV9 and TRBJ1-2, with D uncertain. From germline, CDR1 is SGDLS and CDR2 YYNGEE. The V end was cut by 3 bases, the J end by 9 bases, with 12 bases between. CDR3 length equals 12 residues. In DNA, the CDR3 is TGTGCCAGCAGCGCGGACGGTATGAGCTACACCTTC. This translates into CASSADGMSYTF.

The chain recombines TRBV10-1 with TRBJ1-1; D is ambiguous. V lost 1 base and J lost 8, with 14 bases in between. The germline V gene encodes CDR1 WNHNN and CDR2 SYGVQD (reference sequence). CDR3 length: 14 residues. The CDR3 DNA follows: TGCGCCAGCAGTGAGTGTACCCTTAAGAAGGAAGCTTTCTTT. Residues: CASSECTLKKEAFF.

This chain links TRBV10-2 with TRBJ1-5; a possible D gene is TRBD1 (6 bases). Germline CDR1 reads WSHSY; CDR2 reads SAAADI. This CDR3 is built from 13 residues. Trimming took 7 bases from V and 4 from J, leaving 11 bases between them. The CDR3 reads CASMGAANQPQHF. The CDR3 region has the DNA TGCGCCAGCATGGGGGCAGCGAATCAGCCCCAGCATTTT.